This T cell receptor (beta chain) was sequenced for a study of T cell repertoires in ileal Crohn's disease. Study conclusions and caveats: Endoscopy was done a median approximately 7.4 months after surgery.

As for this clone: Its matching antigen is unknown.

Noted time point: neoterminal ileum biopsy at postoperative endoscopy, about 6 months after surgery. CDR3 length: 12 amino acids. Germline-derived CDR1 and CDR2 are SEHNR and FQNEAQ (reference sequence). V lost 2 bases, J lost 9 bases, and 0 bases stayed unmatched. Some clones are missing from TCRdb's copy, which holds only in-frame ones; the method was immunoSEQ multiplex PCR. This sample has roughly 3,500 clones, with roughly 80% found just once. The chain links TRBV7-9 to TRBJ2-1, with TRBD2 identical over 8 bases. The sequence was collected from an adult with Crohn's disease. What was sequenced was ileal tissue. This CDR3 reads CASSLRGGEQFF. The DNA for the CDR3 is TGTGCCAGCAGCTTACGGGGGGGTGAGCAGTTCTTC. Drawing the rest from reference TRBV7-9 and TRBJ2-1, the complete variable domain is DTGVSQNPRHKITKRGQNVTFRCDPISEHNRLYWYRQTLGQGPEFLTYFQNEAQLEKSRLLSDRFSAERPKGSFSTLEIQRTEQGDSAMYLCASSLRGGEQFFGPGTRLTVL.